This TCR beta chain stems from a study of blood T cell repertoires in COVID-19. Study-wide context: From the United States, Italy and Spain came samples of acute and convalescent COVID-19. Sources were T cells, B-cell-depleted T cells, or PBMCs; the material itself was cDNA or gDNA.

The CDR3 is made up of 16 amino acids. Per the original methods: Amplification of reference gene primers was used by the study to estimate nucleated cell counts. Clones were read by immunoSEQ multiplex PCR, and TCRdb kept only the in-frame ones, dropping some. Clonal size and the V and J genes are those of that table, whereas D and trimming came from the DNA. The sample includes 150,000 to 160,000 clones, roughly 80% of them seen just once. The J gene is TRBJ1-2, the V gene TRBV21-1. TRBV21-1 is a pseudogene. This receptor was obtained from a man in his 60s with acute or convalescent COVID-19. Source material: peripheral blood. CDR3 in amino acids: CASSIKKQRGGYGYTF. In DNA form, the CDR3 reads TGTGCCAGCAGCATAAAAAAACAGAGGGGAGGCTATGGCTACACCTTC.